This T cell receptor (beta chain) was captured by sequencing in a study of blood T cells in healthy people across ages. Whole-study findings and limits: In the absence of known donor CMV status, changes in expanded clonotypes were possibly confounded. Long-lived donors had more naive CD4+ cells and higher diversity than aged donors. Percentage of naive T cells showed a strong correlation with TCR beta diversity.

The germline V gene has CDR1 SGHDN and CDR2 FVKESK. Trimming at V came to 5 bases and at J to 2 bases, leaving 5 bases not matched to a gene. The CDR3 has 14 residues. A second roughly 7 to 11 cycle PCR used barcoded and J-beta primers. Each cDNA molecule received a tag from a template-switch adaptor that had 12 random nucleotides. MiXCR was run by TCRdb on the 5' RACE reads, yielding one entry per CDR3 protein. The table has 600,000 to 850,000 distinct CDR3 sequences, roughly two fifths seen once. This clonotype occurred many times. The antigen is unknown. The sample consisted of blood. The receptor's source is a woman aged 55-69 years in good health. The gene calls are TRBV14 and TRBJ2-7, with 8 bases matching TRBD2. The CDR3 bases are TGTGCCAGCAGCAGAGGACTAGCTACCTACGAGCAGTACTTC. This translates into CASSRGLATYEQYF.